A selection of T cell receptor beta chains follows, all from one sample in a study of blood T cell repertoires in COVID-19. Assay used: immunoSEQ multiplex PCR; TCRdb lists only in-frame clones, some missing. The sample holds 300,000 or so clones; around 83% are singletons and the top ten take around 1.2%. The sequencing input was peripheral blood. These TCRs come from a woman aged 50 to 60 with acute or convalescent COVID-19. Both conserved end residues are part of each CDR3.

V,CDR3
TRBV7-2,CASSLGTGWAFF
TRBV7-2,CASSYNRGEKLFF
TRBV27,CASSPQGGGPEAFF
TRBV2,CAKSFPSGSGDEQYF
TRBV20-1,CSARDLEKLFF
TRBV7-9,CASSLGHLERYTF
TRBV7-2,CASRTGMNEKLFF
TRBV3-1/TRBV3-2,CASSHSDEQYF
TRBV19,CASRPAGGSDTQYF
TRBV6-5,CASRVRGDNQPQHF
TRBV7-2,CASSLTGADTQYF
TRBV2,CASSGLKRNTYEQYF
TRBV18,CASSPYDTRSGNTIYF
TRBV5-1,CASSLTQNLNTEAFF
TRBV7-2,CASSIGGTSGQYF
TRBV2,CASQWDIQSTDTQYF
TRBV6-5,CASRKGQGEETQYF
TRBV27,CASSLGGTGTQYF
TRBV23-1,CASSHPGGYGYTF
TRBV18,CASSPQRGDNQPQHF
TRBV5-4,CASSSRGGSTDTQYF
TRBV5-6,CASSLRGSGNTIYF
TRBV6-2/TRBV6-3,CASSDRGGGEAFF
TRBV9,CASSAGYETQYF
TRBV29-1,CSVESSHNEQFF
TRBV21-1,CASSIRLEAFF
TRBV24-1,CATSDLKGGYEQYF
TRBV5-4,CASKGLAGGQETQYF
TRBV19,CASSGTGGNIQYF
TRBV6-5,CASSYLAGGPETQYF
TRBV4-1,CASSARLAGDLTDTQYF
TRBV25-1,CASSDWSSDSYNEQFF
TRBV10-2,CASSEPRTGEETQYF
TRBV4-3,CASSQDPTYGYTF
TRBV28,CASSFQGPEQYF
TRBV7-9,CASSPDTAQEKLFF
TRBV25-1,CASSRDLAGDEQYF
TRBV10-3,CAISEKGASFGDEQFF
TRBV5-1,CASSLEGARYTEAFF